The 6 T cell receptor beta chains presented below share a single source sample, sequenced in a study of cytomegalovirus exposure and HLA in healthy donors. The PCR contained 60 Vbeta and 13 Jbeta primers. Libraries were prepared by immunoSEQ multiplex PCR; TCRdb keeps only in-frame clonotypes and omits some of them. The sample contains 100,000 to 150,000 clones, 73% of which appear only once. The specimen sequenced was PBMCs. The receptors come from a man aged 55-75 years in good health and CMV-seropositive.

The gene calls are TRBV28 and TRBJ2-2; 12 bases agree with TRBD1. The J segment lost 7 bases and the V segment lost 7 bases, leaving 7 bases of the junction unmatched. CDR3 length equals 15 residues. Germline values: CDR1 MDHEN, CDR2 SYDVKM. CDR3 region: CASTGTGGLIGELFF. Written as DNA, the CDR3 is TGTGCCAGCACCGGGACAGGGGGCTTGATCGGGGAGCTGTTTTTT.

The table lists this clone with a count of one. The chain carries TRBV28 and TRBJ1-6; D ambiguous. Germline V gene sequence: CDR1 MDHEN, CDR2 SYDVKM. There are 16 residues in the CDR3. Trimming left V 5 bases short and J 10 bases short, with 21 bases between. CDR3 coding DNA: TGTGCCAGCAGTCCGTTGATTGGATCAGGAATATCACCCCTCCACTTT. Amino acids: CASSPLIGSGISPLHF. The full variable domain, in which reference TRBV28 and TRBJ1-6 provide the parts outside the CDR3, is DVKVTQSSRYLVKRTGEKVFLECVQDMDHENMFWYRQDPGLGLRLIYFSYDVKMKEKGDIPEGYSVSREKKERFSLILESASTNQTSMYLCASSPLIGSGISPLHFGNGTRLTVT.

The chain is built from TRBV5-3 and TRBJ2-1, with 11 bases fitting TRBD2. TRBV5-3 is assigned to the ORF class and has an uncertain function. There are 17 residues in the CDR3. J was trimmed by 8 bases and V by 1 base; bases with no gene match: 11. The CDR3, as DNA: TGTGCCAGAAGCTTGTTGGTAGCGGGGGGGCGGGCGGATGAGCAGTTCTTC. It codes for CARSLLVAGGRADEQFF.

This chain links TRBV30 with TRBJ1-1, with D uncertain. This CDR3 is 13 amino acids long. The germline V and J ends were trimmed by 0 bases and 5 bases, with 10 bases remaining between them. The germline V gene has CDR1 GTSNPN and CDR2 SVGIG (reference sequence). The CDR3 nucleotides are TGTGCCTGGAGTGTAAGTTCGGGAACTGAAGCTTTCTTT. Translated: CAWSVSSGTEAFF.

V usage is TRBV9 and J usage is TRBJ2-3, with D possibly TRBD2 on 5 matching bases. Germline V gene sequence: CDR1 SGDLS, CDR2 YYNGEE. Trimming stripped 3 bases from V and 12 bases from J, with 14 bases between. This CDR3 is 12 amino acids long. The CDR3 DNA reads TGTGCCAGCAGCGAGATCAGCGGAGAACAGTATTTT. The encoded protein is CASSEISGEQYF.

To note about this clone: The same CDR3 arises from other DNA sequences in this sample as well. The rearrangement links TRBV5-1 to TRBJ2-7; 9 bases are shared with TRBD1. The length of the CDR3 is 14 residues. Germline V gives CDR1 SGHRS, CDR2 YFSETQ. Trimming removed 1 base from V and 4 bases from J; junction bases left unmatched: 3. As DNA, the CDR3 is TGCGCCAGCAGCTTGACAGGGGGCGGTTACGAGCAGTACTTC. Its protein is CASSLTGGGYEQYF.